This T cell receptor (beta chain) was retrieved from a study of neoadjuvant anti-PD-1 for oral cavity cancer. The time point was: after neoadjuvant nivolumab, at surgical resection. TCRdb keeps only in-frame clones here, not all; method: immunoSEQ multiplex PCR. The sample records about 14,000 clones, approximately 73% being singletons. The CDR3 is 13 residues long. Trimming pared 9 bases from V and 10 bases from J, leaving 16 bases between. The germline V gene encodes CDR1 MNHEY and CDR2 SVGAGI. The specimen was PBMCs, collected after nivolumab (anti-PD-1) treatment. The receptor was derived from a person between 40 and 79 years old with oral cavity squamous cell carcinoma. The chain has TRBV6-5 and TRBJ1-6, with D possibly being TRBD1 (6 bases). CDR3 region: CASFRGKGSPLHF. In nucleotides, the CDR3 is TGTGCCAGTTTCAGGGGTAAAGGATCACCCCTCCACTTT.